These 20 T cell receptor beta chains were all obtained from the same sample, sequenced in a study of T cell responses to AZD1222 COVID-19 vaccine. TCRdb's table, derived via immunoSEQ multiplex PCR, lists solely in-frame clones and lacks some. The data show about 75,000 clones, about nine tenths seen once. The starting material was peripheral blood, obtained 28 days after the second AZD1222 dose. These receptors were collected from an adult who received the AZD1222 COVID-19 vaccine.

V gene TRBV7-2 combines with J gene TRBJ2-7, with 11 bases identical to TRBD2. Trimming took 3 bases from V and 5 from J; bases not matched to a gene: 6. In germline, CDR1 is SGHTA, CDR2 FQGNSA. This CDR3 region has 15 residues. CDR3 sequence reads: CASSFLAGGLNEQYF. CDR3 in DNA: TGTGCCAGCAGCTTCTTAGCGGGGGGGCTGAACGAGCAGTACTTC.

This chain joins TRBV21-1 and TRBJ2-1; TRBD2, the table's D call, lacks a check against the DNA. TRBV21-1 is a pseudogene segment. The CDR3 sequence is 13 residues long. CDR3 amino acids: CASSKGLENEQFF. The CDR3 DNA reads TGTGCCAGCAGCAAGGGACTGGAAAATGAGCAGTTCTTC.

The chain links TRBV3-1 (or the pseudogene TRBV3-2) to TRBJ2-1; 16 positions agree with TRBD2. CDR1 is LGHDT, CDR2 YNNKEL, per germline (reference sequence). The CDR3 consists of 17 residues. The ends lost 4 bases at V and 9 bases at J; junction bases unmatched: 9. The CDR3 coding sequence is TGTGCCAGCAGCCCTCAGGGACTAGCGGGGGGGCTCCTTGAGCAGTTCTTC. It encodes CASSPQGLAGGLLEQFF.

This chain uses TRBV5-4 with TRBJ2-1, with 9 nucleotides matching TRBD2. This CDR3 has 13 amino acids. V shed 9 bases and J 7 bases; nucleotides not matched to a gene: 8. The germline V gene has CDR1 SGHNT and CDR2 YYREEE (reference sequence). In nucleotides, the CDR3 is TGTGCCATCCCACTAGCGGGTTCTAATGAGCAGTTCTTC. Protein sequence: CAIPLAGSNEQFF.

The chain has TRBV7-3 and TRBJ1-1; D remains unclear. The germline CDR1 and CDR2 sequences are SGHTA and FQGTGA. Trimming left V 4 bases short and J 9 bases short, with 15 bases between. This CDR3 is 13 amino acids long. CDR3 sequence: CASSSTNDGKAFF. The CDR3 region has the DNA TGTGCCAGCAGCTCGACGAACGACGGAAAAGCTTTCTTT.

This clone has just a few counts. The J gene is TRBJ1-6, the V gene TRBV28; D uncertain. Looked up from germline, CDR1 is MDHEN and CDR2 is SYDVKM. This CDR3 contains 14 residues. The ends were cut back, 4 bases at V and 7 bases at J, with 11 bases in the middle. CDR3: CASSYPTGNSPLHF. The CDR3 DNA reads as TGTGCCAGCAGTTATCCAACGGGGAATTCACCCCTCCACTTT. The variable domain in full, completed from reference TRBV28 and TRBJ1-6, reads DVKVTQSSRYLVKRTGEKVFLECVQDMDHENMFWYRQDPGLGLRLIYFSYDVKMKEKGDIPEGYSVSREKKERFSLILESASTNQTSMYLCASSYPTGNSPLHFGNGTRLTVT.

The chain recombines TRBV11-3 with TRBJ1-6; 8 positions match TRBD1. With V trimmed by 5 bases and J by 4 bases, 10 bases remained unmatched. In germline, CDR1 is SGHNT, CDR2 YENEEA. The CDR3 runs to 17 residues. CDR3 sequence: CASSLPTGVSYNSPLHF. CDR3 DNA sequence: TGTGCCAGCAGCCTACCGACAGGGGTGAGTTATAATTCACCCCTCCACTTT.

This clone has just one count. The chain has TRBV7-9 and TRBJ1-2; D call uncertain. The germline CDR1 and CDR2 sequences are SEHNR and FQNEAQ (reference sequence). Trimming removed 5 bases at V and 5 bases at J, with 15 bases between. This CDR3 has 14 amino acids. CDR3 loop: CASSPGRGSYGYTF. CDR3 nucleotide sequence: TGTGCCAGCAGCCCCGGACGGGGATCTTATGGCTACACCTTC.

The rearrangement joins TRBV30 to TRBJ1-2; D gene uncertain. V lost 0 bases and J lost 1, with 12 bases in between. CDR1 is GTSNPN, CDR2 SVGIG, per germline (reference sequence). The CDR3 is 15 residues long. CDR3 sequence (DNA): TGTGCCTGGAGTGTACCGCCAGGTATTAACTATGGCTACACCTTC. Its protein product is CAWSVPPGINYGYTF.

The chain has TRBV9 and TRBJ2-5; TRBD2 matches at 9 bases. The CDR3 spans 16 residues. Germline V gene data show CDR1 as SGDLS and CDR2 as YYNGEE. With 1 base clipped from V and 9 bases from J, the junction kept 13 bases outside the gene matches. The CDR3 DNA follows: TGTGCCAGCAGCGTAACAGCGGGGGGACCTGGTGAGGCCCAGTACTTC. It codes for CASSVTAGGPGEAQYF.

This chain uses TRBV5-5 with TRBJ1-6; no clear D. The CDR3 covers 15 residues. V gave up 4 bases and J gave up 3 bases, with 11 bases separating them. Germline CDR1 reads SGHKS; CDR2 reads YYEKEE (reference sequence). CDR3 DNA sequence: TGTGCCAGCAGCCGGGGTCAGATCTATAATTCACCCCTCCACTTT. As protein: CASSRGQIYNSPLHF. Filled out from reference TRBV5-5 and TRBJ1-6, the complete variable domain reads DAGVTQSPTHLIKTRGQQVTLRCSPISGHKSVSWYQQVLGQGPQFIFQYYEKEERGRGNFPDRFSARQFPNYSSELNVNALLLGDSALYLCASSRGQIYNSPLHFGNGTRLTVT.

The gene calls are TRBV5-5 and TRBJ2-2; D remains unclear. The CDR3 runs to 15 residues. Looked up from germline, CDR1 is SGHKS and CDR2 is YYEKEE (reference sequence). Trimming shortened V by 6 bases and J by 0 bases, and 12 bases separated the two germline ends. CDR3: CASTLRHPNTGELFF. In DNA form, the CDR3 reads TGTGCCAGCACCTTAAGACATCCGAACACCGGGGAGCTGTTTTTT.

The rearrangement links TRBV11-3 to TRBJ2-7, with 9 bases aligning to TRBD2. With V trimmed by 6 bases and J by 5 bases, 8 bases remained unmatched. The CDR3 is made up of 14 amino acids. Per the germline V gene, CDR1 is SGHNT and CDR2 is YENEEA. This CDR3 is CASSQGLAPDEQYF. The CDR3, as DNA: TGTGCCAGCAGTCAAGGACTAGCGCCGGACGAGCAGTACTTC.

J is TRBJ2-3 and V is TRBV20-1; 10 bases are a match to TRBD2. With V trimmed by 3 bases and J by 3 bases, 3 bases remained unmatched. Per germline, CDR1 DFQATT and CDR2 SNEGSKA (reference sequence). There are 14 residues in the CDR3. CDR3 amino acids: CSASASGGTDTQYF. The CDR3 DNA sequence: TGCAGTGCTAGTGCTAGCGGGGGAACAGATACGCAGTATTTT.

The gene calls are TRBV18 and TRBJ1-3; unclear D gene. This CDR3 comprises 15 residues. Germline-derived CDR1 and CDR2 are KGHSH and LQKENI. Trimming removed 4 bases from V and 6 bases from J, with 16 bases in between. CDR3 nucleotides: TGTGCCAGCTCACTAGGAAGACCCCCGTTAAACACCATATATTTT. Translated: CASSLGRPPLNTIYF.

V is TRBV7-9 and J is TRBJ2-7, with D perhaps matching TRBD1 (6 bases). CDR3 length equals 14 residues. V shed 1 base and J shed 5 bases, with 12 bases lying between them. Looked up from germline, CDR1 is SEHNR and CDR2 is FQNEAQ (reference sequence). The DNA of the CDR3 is TGTGCCAGCAGCTTAGGGGGGCAGGCCAACGAGCAGTACTTC. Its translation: CASSLGGQANEQYF.

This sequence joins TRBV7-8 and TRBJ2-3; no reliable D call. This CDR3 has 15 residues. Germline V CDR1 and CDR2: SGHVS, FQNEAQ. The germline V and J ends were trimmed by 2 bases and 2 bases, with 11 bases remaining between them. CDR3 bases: TGTGCCAGCAGCTTACTGGCTAGGGCCACAGATACGCAGTATTTT. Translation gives CASSLLARATDTQYF.

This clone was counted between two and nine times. The CDR3 loop is CASSTQGLLTNQPQHF. Written as DNA, the CDR3 is TGTGCCAGCAGTACTCAGGGCCTCCTAACTAATCAGCCCCAGCATTTT. This rearrangement joins TRBV7-2 to TRBJ1-5; the D gene is possibly TRBD1 (5 bases). The CDR3 loop spans 16 amino acids. The germline V gene encodes CDR1 SGHTA and CDR2 FQGNSA. Between the trimmed V and J ends, which lost 6 bases and 4 bases, there was a span of 19 bases.

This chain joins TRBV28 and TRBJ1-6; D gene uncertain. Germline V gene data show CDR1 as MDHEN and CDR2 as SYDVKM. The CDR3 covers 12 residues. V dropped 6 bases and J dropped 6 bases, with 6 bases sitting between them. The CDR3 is CASSLVNSPLHF. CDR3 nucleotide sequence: TGTGCCAGCAGCCTCGTTAATTCACCCCTCCACTTT.

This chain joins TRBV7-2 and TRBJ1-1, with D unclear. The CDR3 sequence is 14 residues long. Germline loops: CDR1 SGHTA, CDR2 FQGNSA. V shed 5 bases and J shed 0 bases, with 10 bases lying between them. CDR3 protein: CASSIWAVNTEAFF. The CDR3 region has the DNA TGTGCCAGCAGCATATGGGCCGTGAACACTGAAGCTTTCTTT.